The clone carrying this T cell receptor (beta chain) was recorded at least ten times. Its antigen remains unknown. The data were obtained in a study of CD8 T cells in ankylosing spondylitis. Study conclusions and caveats: In the blood and synovial fluid of reactive arthritis, some motif variants had been previously reported. CD8+ cells made up the disease-linked clones, which were relatively rare in peripheral blood.

TCRdb re-analysed the 5' RACE reads in MiXCR, keeping a single row per CDR3 protein. The data show 150,000 to 200,000 distinct CDR3 sequences, about an eighth seen once. Trimming pared 5 bases from V and 0 bases from J, leaving 10 bases between. The CDR3 length is 14 residues. This chain links TRBV12-3 or TRBV12-4 with TRBJ2-5; a possible D gene is TRBD1 (6 bases). The source of this sequence is a female donor with ankylosing spondylitis or in good health (not recorded which). Sequenced: blood, either unsorted or a sorted T cell fraction (not recorded which). Here the CDR3 DNA reads TGTGCCAGCAGTCCGCAGGGGTACCAAGAGACCCAGTACTTC. Encoded protein: CASSPQGYQETQYF.